Listed below are T cell receptor beta chains from one sample, sequenced in a study of shared clonotypes between healthy human individuals. Assay: immunoSEQ multiplex PCR; the TCRdb copy retains only in-frame clones and omits some. Of around 580,000 clones detected, roughly 98% appear once; the ten largest clones hold approximately 0.33%. Sequencing was done on a sample of naive CD8+ T cells sorted from blood. Receptors originate from a man under 40 in good health. Both conserved end residues are part of each CDR3. D genes are given only for firm matches. Clone size, where shown, is once, few, many, or a class for clones that have expanded.

V gene: TRBV5-1
CDR3 length: 13
clone size: NA
D gene: NA
J gene: TRBJ2-5
CDR3 protein: CASSLRAGETQYF
CDR3 DNA: TGCGCCAGCAGCTTGCGGGCCGGGGAGACCCAGTACTTC

V gene: TRBV2
CDR3 length: 15
clone size: NA
D gene: TRBD2
J gene: TRBJ2-5
CDR3 protein: CASRLGTSVVETQYF
CDR3 DNA: TGTGCCAGCAGATTAGGGACTAGCGTAGTGGAGACCCAGTACTTC

V gene: TRBV7-9
CDR3 length: 16
clone size: NA
D gene: NA
J gene: TRBJ2-2
CDR3 protein: CASSTRDSEKTGELFF
CDR3 DNA: TGTGCCAGCAGCACCCGGGACTCCGAGAAAACCGGGGAGCTGTTTTTT

V gene: TRBV13
CDR3 length: 15
clone size: NA
D gene: TRBD2
J gene: TRBJ2-7
CDR3 protein: CASSLGTSGRYEQYF
CDR3 DNA: TGTGCCAGCAGCCTAGGGACTAGCGGGAGGTACGAGCAGTACTTC

V gene: TRBV19
CDR3 length: 13
clone size: once
D gene: NA
J gene: TRBJ2-1
CDR3 protein: CASRDGSHNEQFF
CDR3 DNA: TGTGCCAGTAGAGACGGGTCGCACAATGAGCAGTTCTTC

V gene: TRBV4-1
CDR3 length: 15
clone size: NA
D gene: TRBD2
J gene: TRBJ2-7
CDR3 protein: CASSPRSGSSYEQYF
CDR3 DNA: TGCGCCAGCAGCCCCAGGAGCGGGAGCTCCTACGAGCAGTACTTC

V gene: TRBV27
CDR3 length: 13
clone size: NA
D gene: TRBD2
J gene: TRBJ2-7
CDR3 protein: CASSWTSGNEQYF
CDR3 DNA: TGTGCCAGCAGCTGGACTAGCGGGAACGAGCAGTACTTC

V gene: TRBV2
CDR3 length: 16
clone size: NA
D gene: NA
J gene: TRBJ1-3
CDR3 protein: CASLTGSILSGNTIYF
CDR3 DNA: TGTGCCAGCCTGACAGGAAGTATCCTCTCTGGAAACACCATATATTTT

V gene: TRBV4-3
CDR3 length: 15
clone size: NA
D gene: NA
J gene: TRBJ1-4
CDR3 protein: CASSQSEGGFEKLFF
CDR3 DNA: TGCGCCAGCAGCCAATCTGAGGGGGGGTTTGAAAAACTGTTTTTT

V gene: TRBV19
CDR3 length: 14
clone size: NA
D gene: NA
J gene: TRBJ1-1
CDR3 protein: CASSIQGADTEAFF
CDR3 DNA: TGTGCCAGTAGTATTCAAGGGGCGGACACTGAAGCTTTCTTT

V gene: TRBV7-9
CDR3 length: 14
clone size: few
D gene: NA
J gene: TRBJ2-7
CDR3 protein: CASINTGVNYEQYF
CDR3 DNA: TGTGCCAGCATTAATACCGGGGTGAACTACGAGCAGTACTTC

V gene: TRBV27
CDR3 length: 19
clone size: NA
D gene: NA
J gene: TRBJ1-2
CDR3 protein: CASSLSTGTSGGRNYGYTF
CDR3 DNA: TGTGCCAGCAGTTTATCGACGGGGACCTCGGGGGGGCGCAACTATGGCTACACCTTC

V gene: TRBV5-4
CDR3 length: 14
clone size: NA
D gene: NA
J gene: TRBJ1-1
CDR3 protein: CASSFIGMNTEAFF
CDR3 DNA: TGTGCCAGCAGCTTTATCGGGATGAACACTGAAGCTTTCTTT

V gene: TRBV27
CDR3 length: 13
clone size: NA
D gene: NA
J gene: TRBJ2-7
CDR3 protein: CASSVGSSYEQYF
CDR3 DNA: TGTGCCAGCAGTGTCGGTAGCTCCTACGAGCAGTACTTC

V gene: TRBV7-9
CDR3 length: 17
clone size: NA
D gene: TRBD1
J gene: TRBJ2-1
CDR3 protein: CASSLLDRGLRYNEQFF
CDR3 DNA: TGTGCCAGCAGCTTATTGGACAGGGGGCTTCGATACAATGAGCAGTTCTTC

V gene: TRBV6-6
CDR3 length: 15
clone size: NA
D gene: TRBD1
J gene: TRBJ2-7
CDR3 protein: CASSYWTGKVDEQYF
CDR3 DNA: TGTGCCAGCAGTTACTGGACAGGGAAGGTCGACGAGCAGTACTTC

V gene: TRBV29-1
CDR3 length: 11
clone size: NA
D gene: NA
J gene: TRBJ1-1
CDR3 protein: CSVEWNTEAFF
CDR3 DNA: TGCAGCGTTGAATGGAACACTGAAGCTTTCTTT

V gene: TRBV18
CDR3 length: 16
clone size: NA
D gene: TRBD1
J gene: TRBJ2-7
CDR3 protein: CASSPPGGQGNYEQYF
CDR3 DNA: TGTGCCAGCTCACCACCGGGGGGACAGGGAAACTACGAGCAGTACTTC

V gene: TRBV13
CDR3 length: 15
clone size: NA
D gene: NA
J gene: TRBJ2-5
CDR3 protein: CASSLVGRGEETQYF
CDR3 DNA: TGTGCCAGCAGCTTAGTGGGCAGGGGAGAAGAGACCCAGTACTTC

V gene: TRBV7-9
CDR3 length: 15
clone size: once
D gene: TRBD2
J gene: TRBJ2-3
CDR3 protein: CAALRGSLHEDTQYF
CDR3 DNA: TGTGCCGCACTACGCGGGAGCCTCCATGAGGATACGCAGTATTTT

V gene: TRBV18
CDR3 length: 13
clone size: once
D gene: NA
J gene: TRBJ1-4
CDR3 protein: CASSVGTNEKLFF
CDR3 DNA: TGTGCCAGCTCGGTGGGGACTAATGAAAAACTGTTTTTT

V gene: TRBV2
CDR3 length: 14
clone size: NA
D gene: NA
J gene: TRBJ2-7
CDR3 protein: CASSERGGVYEQYF
CDR3 DNA: TGTGCCAGCAGTGAACGGGGCGGGGTCTACGAGCAGTACTTC

V gene: TRBV15
CDR3 length: 16
clone size: NA
D gene: NA
J gene: TRBJ1-1
CDR3 protein: CATSADRGGVYTEAFF
CDR3 DNA: TGTGCCACCAGCGCTGACCGGGGAGGCGTTTACACTGAAGCTTTCTTT

V gene: TRBV11-2
CDR3 length: 15
clone size: NA
D gene: TRBD2
J gene: TRBJ2-3
CDR3 protein: CASSLGLAGSDTQYF
CDR3 DNA: TGTGCCAGCAGCTTAGGACTAGCGGGGTCAGATACGCAGTATTTT

V gene: TRBV4-1
CDR3 length: 14
clone size: NA
D gene: TRBD1
J gene: TRBJ2-5
CDR3 protein: CASSQQTGLETQYF
CDR3 DNA: TGCGCCAGCAGCCAACAGACAGGGCTTGAGACCCAGTACTTC

V gene: TRBV11-2
CDR3 length: 16
clone size: NA
D gene: NA
J gene: TRBJ2-5
CDR3 protein: CASSFGPRRSRETQYF
CDR3 DNA: TGTGCCAGCAGCTTTGGTCCGCGGCGGAGTCGAGAGACCCAGTACTTC

V gene: TRBV7-6
CDR3 length: 13
clone size: NA
D gene: NA
J gene: TRBJ2-7
CDR3 protein: CASSLTHSYEQYF
CDR3 DNA: TGTGCCAGCAGCTTAACTCACAGCTACGAGCAGTACTTC

V gene: TRBV7-6
CDR3 length: 20
clone size: NA
D gene: TRBD2
J gene: TRBJ2-3
CDR3 protein: CASSGPTGTSGYVSTDTQYF
CDR3 DNA: TGTGCCAGCAGCGGACCAACCGGGACTAGCGGATATGTGAGCACAGATACGCAGTATTTT

V gene: TRBV19
CDR3 length: 14
clone size: once
D gene: NA
J gene: TRBJ2-7
CDR3 protein: CASSILGSAYEQYF
CDR3 DNA: TGTGCCAGTAGTATCCTCGGATCTGCCTACGAGCAGTACTTC

V gene: TRBV7-9
CDR3 length: 13
clone size: NA
D gene: NA
J gene: TRBJ2-1
CDR3 protein: CASSPSQNSEQFF
CDR3 DNA: TGTGCCAGCAGCCCCTCCCAAAATAGCGAGCAGTTCTTC

V gene: TRBV27
CDR3 length: 16
clone size: NA
D gene: TRBD2
J gene: TRBJ2-1
CDR3 protein: CASSLSAGGTYNEQFF
CDR3 DNA: TGTGCCAGCAGTTTATCAGCGGGAGGGACCTACAATGAGCAGTTCTTC

V gene: TRBV11-2
CDR3 length: 13
clone size: NA
D gene: NA
J gene: TRBJ1-2
CDR3 protein: CASSQSGDYGYTF
CDR3 DNA: TGTGCCAGCTCTCAGTCCGGGGACTATGGCTACACCTTC

V gene: TRBV28
CDR3 length: 16
clone size: few
D gene: TRBD1
J gene: TRBJ1-4
CDR3 protein: CASSLFGTGNAEKLFF
CDR3 DNA: TGTGCCAGCAGTTTATTCGGGACAGGGAACGCCGAAAAACTGTTTTTT

V gene: TRBV5-4
CDR3 length: 13
clone size: NA
D gene: NA
J gene: TRBJ2-1
CDR3 protein: CASSLEDNNEQFF
CDR3 DNA: TGTGCCAGCAGCTTGGAGGACAACAATGAGCAGTTCTTC

V gene: TRBV11-2
CDR3 length: 11
clone size: NA
D gene: NA
J gene: TRBJ1-5
CDR3 protein: CASSLVEPQHF
CDR3 DNA: TGTGCCAGCAGCTTAGTAGAGCCCCAGCATTTT

V gene: TRBV21-1
CDR3 length: 14
clone size: NA
D gene: NA
J gene: TRBJ2-1
CDR3 protein: CASSFRTCPCEQFF
CDR3 DNA: TGTGCCAGCAGCTTCCGGACCTGCCCGTGTGAGCAGTTCTTC

V gene: TRBV2
CDR3 length: 15
clone size: NA
D gene: TRBD2
J gene: TRBJ2-7
CDR3 protein: CASSSGTTPSYEQYF
CDR3 DNA: TGTGCCAGCAGTTCCGGGACTACACCATCCTACGAGCAGTACTTC

V gene: TRBV7-6
CDR3 length: 21
clone size: NA
D gene: TRBD1
J gene: TRBJ2-2
CDR3 protein: CASSSGTGGAEGIANTGELFF
CDR3 DNA: TGTGCCAGCAGCTCTGGGACAGGGGGCGCCGAGGGAATCGCGAACACCGGGGAGCTGTTTTTT

V gene: TRBV7-8
CDR3 length: 14
clone size: NA
D gene: NA
J gene: TRBJ1-1
CDR3 protein: CASSLQRRDTEAFF
CDR3 DNA: TGTGCCAGCAGCTTACAGAGACGGGACACTGAAGCTTTCTTT

V gene: TRBV28
CDR3 length: 15
clone size: once
D gene: NA
J gene: TRBJ1-4
CDR3 protein: CASSSGVGPNEKLFF
CDR3 DNA: TGTGCCAGCAGTTCGGGGGTCGGCCCTAATGAAAAACTGTTTTTT

V gene: TRBV5-1
CDR3 length: 12
clone size: NA
D gene: NA
J gene: TRBJ2-2
CDR3 protein: CASSLAGGELFF
CDR3 DNA: TGCGCCAGCAGCTTGGCGGGAGGGGAGCTGTTTTTT

V gene: TRBV29-1
CDR3 length: 14
clone size: NA
D gene: TRBD2
J gene: TRBJ2-5
CDR3 protein: CSVVWREFWETQYF
CDR3 DNA: TGCAGCGTTGTCTGGCGGGAGTTTTGGGAGACCCAGTACTTC

V gene: TRBV6-1
CDR3 length: 13
clone size: NA
D gene: NA
J gene: TRBJ2-7
CDR3 protein: CASNFRDPYEQYF
CDR3 DNA: TGTGCCAGTAATTTCCGGGACCCCTACGAGCAGTACTTC

V gene: TRBV7-8
CDR3 length: 13
clone size: NA
D gene: NA
J gene: TRBJ1-2
CDR3 protein: CASSLSGGRGYTF
CDR3 DNA: TGTGCCAGCAGCTTATCAGGAGGACGCGGCTACACCTTC

V gene: TRBV7-9
CDR3 length: 16
clone size: NA
D gene: NA
J gene: TRBJ2-3
CDR3 protein: CASSLLSGAPTDTQYF
CDR3 DNA: TGTGCCAGCAGCCTCCTTAGCGGAGCCCCCACAGATACGCAGTATTTT

V gene: TRBV19
CDR3 length: 15
clone size: NA
D gene: NA
J gene: TRBJ1-2
CDR3 protein: CASINRDYQPGGYTF
CDR3 DNA: TGTGCCAGTATCAACCGGGACTACCAACCGGGTGGCTACACCTTC

V gene: TRBV11-2
CDR3 length: 14
clone size: NA
D gene: NA
J gene: TRBJ2-2
CDR3 protein: CASRRVGDTGELFF
CDR3 DNA: TGTGCCAGCAGGAGAGTCGGCGACACCGGGGAGCTGTTTTTT

V gene: TRBV2
CDR3 length: 12
clone size: NA
D gene: NA
J gene: TRBJ1-2
CDR3 protein: CASLDSVYGYTF
CDR3 DNA: TGTGCCAGCCTTGACAGCGTCTATGGCTACACCTTC

V gene: TRBV2
CDR3 length: 12
clone size: NA
D gene: TRBD1
J gene: TRBJ2-1
CDR3 protein: CASRGQGNEQFF
CDR3 DNA: TGTGCCAGCAGGGGACAGGGAAATGAGCAGTTCTTC

V gene: TRBV27
CDR3 length: 16
clone size: NA
D gene: TRBD2
J gene: TRBJ2-3
CDR3 protein: CASSFRTSGSRDTQYF
CDR3 DNA: TGTGCCAGCAGTTTCCGGACTAGCGGGAGCAGAGATACGCAGTATTTT

V gene: TRBV7-6
CDR3 length: 17
clone size: NA
D gene: NA
J gene: TRBJ2-7
CDR3 protein: CASSLGASRDPLYEQYF
CDR3 DNA: TGTGCCAGCAGCTTAGGGGCTAGCAGGGACCCCTTGTACGAGCAGTACTTC

V gene: TRBV10-2
CDR3 length: 14
clone size: NA
D gene: TRBD2
J gene: TRBJ2-7
CDR3 protein: CASSGIAGAHEQYF
CDR3 DNA: TGCGCCAGCAGTGGAATAGCGGGAGCCCACGAGCAGTACTTC

V gene: TRBV11-2
CDR3 length: 16
clone size: NA
D gene: TRBD2
J gene: TRBJ2-7
CDR3 protein: CASSLALAGVGYEQYF
CDR3 DNA: TGTGCCAGCAGCTTAGCCCTAGCGGGAGTCGGCTACGAGCAGTACTTC